This record looks at one T cell receptor beta chain sequence and its context. The CDR3 runs 16 residues. Germline V gene data show CDR1 as KGHDR and CDR2 as SFDVKD. The V and J ends lost 9 bases and 4 bases respectively, with 18 bases between them. These data come from a study of T cell responses to AZD1222 COVID-19 vaccine. Assay used: immunoSEQ multiplex PCR; TCRdb lists only in-frame clones, some missing. In the table there are about 140,000 clones, 91% of which are singletons. Specimen: peripheral blood, collected on day 0 of AZD1222 vaccination. This receptor was obtained from an adult in good health. The chain couples TRBV24-1 to TRBJ2-6; D not resolved. CDR3 sequence reads: CATSSGRAEGANVLTF. CDR3 nucleotides: TGTGCCACCTCTTCAGGAAGGGCGGAAGGGGCCAACGTCCTGACTTTC.